What follows is one T cell receptor (beta chain) and its context. In the PCR, 60 Vbeta and 13 Jbeta primers were used. Measured with immunoSEQ multiplex PCR; TCRdb has only the in-frame clones, and not every one. The sample holds about 150,000 clones, 64% seen once. This specimen comes from a study of cytomegalovirus exposure and HLA in healthy donors. The V gene's germline CDR1 is LNHDA and CDR2 SQIVND (reference sequence). This CDR3 is built from 14 residues. The trim removed 7 bases at V and 4 bases at J, leaving 5 bases unmatched. Sequenced sample: PBMCs. This TCR was recovered from a woman aged 25 to 39 in good health and CMV-seropositive. The chain couples TRBV19 to TRBJ2-1, with 9 positions matching TRBD1. This CDR3 reads CASKQGAYYNEQFF. Here the CDR3 DNA reads TGTGCCAGTAAACAGGGGGCCTATTACAATGAGCAGTTCTTC.